This T cell receptor beta chain was obtained from a study of blood T cell repertoires in COVID-19. Trimming removed 2 bases from V and 6 bases from J; junction bases left unmatched: 9. The germline V gene encodes CDR1 SGHRS and CDR2 YFSETQ. The CDR3 sequence is 16 residues long. Produced via immunoSEQ multiplex PCR; TCRdb's table is partial and in-frame only. Of about 210,000 clones in the sample, roughly 84% were seen once. The sample was PBMCs or T cells enriched from blood (not recorded which). The TCR was taken from a woman in her thirties who had been exposed to COVID-19. This chain uses TRBV5-1 with TRBJ2-2; 8 bases map to TRBD1. The CDR3 is CASSLGQGAAAGELFF. DNA of the CDR3: TGCGCCAGCAGCTTAGGTCAGGGGGCAGCCGCCGGGGAGCTGTTTTTT. The full variable domain, in which reference TRBV5-1 and TRBJ2-2 provide the parts outside the CDR3, is KAGVTQTPRYLIKTRGQQVTLSCSPISGHRSVSWYQQTPGQGLQFLFEYFSETQRNKGNFPGRFSGRQFSNSRSEMNVSTLELGDSALYLCASSLGQGAAAGELFFGEGSRLTVL.